These 29 T cell receptor beta chains were sequenced from one sample in a study of Ad26.COV2.S vaccination and SARS-CoV-2 variants. TCRdb's table, derived via immunoSEQ multiplex PCR, lists solely in-frame clones and lacks some. The sample holds about 350,000 clones; around 92% are singletons and the top ten take 3% to 5%. The sequences come from peripheral blood, collected after recovery from COVID-19. The source is a human donor who had recovered from COVID-19.

The chain couples TRBV7-8 to TRBJ2-7; weak D call: TRBD2 (6 bases). The CDR3 has 13 amino acids. Germline assignment: CDR1 SGHVS and CDR2 FQNEAQ. V lost 10 bases and J 4 bases, leaving 17 bases between the germline ends. This CDR3 reads CATLDRGTYEQYF. The CDR3 DNA sequence: TGTGCCACATTAGACAGAGGGACTTACGAGCAGTACTTC. The full variable domain, in which reference TRBV7-8 and TRBJ2-7 provide the parts outside the CDR3, is GAGVSQSPRYKVAKRGQDVALRCDPISGHVSLFWYQQALGQGPEFLTYFQNEAQLDKSGLPSDRFFAERPEGSVSTLKIQRTQQEDSAVYLCATLDRGTYEQYFGPGTRLTVT.

The chain joins TRBV5-1 to TRBJ1-1; weak D call: TRBD1 (5 bases). Per germline, CDR1 SGHRS and CDR2 YFSETQ. Trimming shortened V by 4 bases and J by 0 bases, and 10 bases separated the two germline ends. CDR3 length: 14 residues. CDR3 sequence: CASSRGGLNTEAFF. CDR3 in DNA: TGCGCCAGCAGCCGCGGGGGACTGAACACTGAAGCTTTCTTT.

The genes are TRBV3-1 (or the pseudogene TRBV3-2) and TRBJ1-2; D is unclear. The CDR3 runs 13 residues. Germline V CDR1 and CDR2: LGHDT, YNNKEL (reference sequence). V lost 3 bases, J lost 6 bases, and 11 bases lay in between. This CDR3 is CASSHGSADGYTF. For the CDR3, the DNA is TGTGCCAGCAGCCACGGGAGCGCAGATGGCTACACCTTC.

The V gene is TRBV5-1, the J gene TRBJ2-3; 14 nucleotides match TRBD2. J gave up 3 bases and V 4 bases, and 4 bases lay outside the gene matches. The CDR3 is made up of 16 amino acids. The V gene's germline CDR1 is SGHRS and CDR2 YFSETQ. CDR3 in DNA: TGCGCCAGCAGCCTGGGGACTAGCGGGGGTACAGATACGCAGTATTTT. This translates into CASSLGTSGGTDTQYF.

The genes are TRBV9 and TRBJ1-3, with D hard to call. The germline CDR1 and CDR2 sequences are SGDLS and YYNGEE. The CDR3 is 16 residues long. V shed 4 bases and J shed 1 base, with 15 bases lying between them. The CDR3 DNA reads TGTGCCAGCAGCTCCAGTGCTGGGGTTTCTGGAAACACCATATATTTT. Translated, it gives CASSSSAGVSGNTIYF.

V and J are TRBV3-1 (or the pseudogene TRBV3-2) and TRBJ2-2; maybe TRBD1 (7 bases). Trimming pared 1 base from V and 6 bases from J, leaving 18 bases between. Germline lookup yields CDR1 LGHDT and CDR2 YNNKEL (reference sequence). The CDR3 is 17 residues long. The CDR3 DNA sequence: TGTGCCAGCAGCCAAGTTTCGGCCAGGGGGAGGTCCGGGGAGCTGTTTTTT. This gives the protein CASSQVSARGRSGELFF.

The chain recombines TRBV19 with TRBJ2-2; possibly TRBD2 for D (5 bases). V was cut by 7 bases and J by 4 bases, with 19 bases left in between. Looked up from germline, CDR1 is LNHDA and CDR2 is SQIVND (reference sequence). This CDR3 region has 16 residues. Written as DNA, the CDR3 is TGTGCCAGTACCCTAAGGTACGAGGGTGGCACCGGGGAGCTGTTTTTT. Translation gives CASTLRYEGGTGELFF.

The chain employs TRBV12-3 or TRBV12-4 and TRBJ1-5, with a tentative D call TRBD1 (6 bases). The V end lost 6 bases, the J end lost 5 bases, and 11 bases lay between the germline ends. CDR3 length: 13 amino acids. CDR3 region: CASRPRGHQPQHF. CDR3 coding DNA: TGTGCCAGCAGACCCAGGGGCCATCAGCCCCAGCATTTT.

The rearrangement joins TRBV5-4 to TRBJ1-3; no clear D. The CDR3 contains 14 residues. The V gene lost 2 bases and the J gene lost 0 bases, with 6 bases spanning the gap. CDR1 and CDR2 from the germline V gene are SGHNT and YYREEE (reference sequence). In DNA, the CDR3 is TGTGCCAGCAGCTTCGCCTCCTCTGGAAACACCATATATTTT. Amino acid sequence: CASSFASSGNTIYF.

This chain joins TRBV20-1 and TRBJ2-7; D might be TRBD1 (5 bases). The CDR3 consists of 11 residues. Germline-derived CDR1 and CDR2 are DFQATT and SNEGSKA (reference sequence). V was clipped by 5 bases and J by 6 bases, with 11 bases between them. Here the CDR3 DNA reads TGCAGTGCTCTGCCAGGGATCGAGCAGTACTTC. Translating it yields CSALPGIEQYF.

This clone was seen once. J is TRBJ1-1 and V is TRBV27; maybe TRBD1 (5 bases). The CDR3 extends over 14 amino acids. The V gene lost 3 bases and the J gene lost 5 bases, with 13 bases spanning the gap. Germline-derived CDR1 and CDR2 are MNHEY and SMNVEV (reference sequence). This chain's CDR3 is CASSFEGRWTEAFF. The CDR3 DNA follows: TGTGCCAGCAGTTTTGAGGGGAGGTGGACTGAAGCTTTCTTT.

The CDR3 loop reads CASSEGEDTQYF. The CDR3, as DNA: TGTGCCAGCAGCGAGGGGGAGGATACGCAGTATTTT. The chain has TRBV9 and TRBJ2-3, with a weak D call TRBD1 (6 bases). This CDR3 spans 12 amino acids. CDR1 SGDLS and CDR2 YYNGEE come from the germline V gene. V was shortened by 3 bases and J by 6 bases, with 8 bases between the two germline ends.

V usage is TRBV19 and J usage is TRBJ2-1; TRBD1 matches at 10 bases. There are 15 residues in the CDR3. V gave up 6 bases and J gave up 7 bases; unmatched junction bases: 9. The germline V gene encodes CDR1 LNHDA and CDR2 SQIVND (reference sequence). CDR3 protein: CASSFDRGRRNEQFF. The CDR3 DNA reads as TGTGCCAGTAGCTTCGACAGGGGGCGGCGAAATGAGCAGTTCTTC.

The chain has TRBV5-4 and TRBJ2-3; D is possibly TRBD2 (5 bases). Germline CDR1 SGHNT, CDR2 YYREEE (reference sequence). CDR3 length equals 15 residues. V lost 4 bases, J lost 5 bases, and 17 bases lay in between. CDR3 sequence: CASSPLPGDGDTQYF. CDR3 bases: TGTGCCAGCAGCCCCCTTCCCGGGGATGGAGATACGCAGTATTTT.

The chain couples TRBV5-1 to TRBJ2-1; D perhaps matches TRBD2 (5 bases). Looked up from germline, CDR1 is SGHRS and CDR2 is YFSETQ. V dropped 2 bases and J dropped 6 bases, with 12 bases sitting between them. There are 14 residues in the CDR3. CDR3 sequence: CASSFPRTSNEQFF. The CDR3 nucleotides read TGCGCCAGCAGCTTTCCTAGGACTTCCAATGAGCAGTTCTTC.

V is TRBV19 and J is TRBJ1-3; D remains unclear. V was cut by 4 bases and J by 0 bases, with 7 bases left in between. The germline gives CDR1 LNHDA, CDR2 SQIVND (reference sequence). This CDR3 is 14 amino acids long. CDR3 region: CASSNAISGNTIYF. The CDR3 DNA is TGTGCCAGTAGTAACGCTATCTCTGGAAACACCATATATTTT. Full variable domain (missing parts from reference TRBV19 and TRBJ1-3): DGGITQSPKYLFRKEGQNVTLSCEQNLNHDAMYWYRQDPGQGLRLIYYSQIVNDFQKGDIAEGYSVSREKKESFPLTVTSAQKNPTAFYLCASSNAISGNTIYFGEGSWLTVV.

The gene calls are TRBV9 and TRBJ2-2; D perhaps matches TRBD2 (7 bases). The V end was cut by 6 bases, the J end by 6 bases, with 15 bases between. The CDR3 is made up of 14 amino acids. Germline loops: CDR1 SGDLS, CDR2 YYNGEE. The CDR3 sequence is CASKGGGQPGELFF. In DNA form, the CDR3 reads TGTGCCAGCAAAGGGGGGGGCCAGCCCGGGGAGCTGTTTTTT.

The genes are TRBV27 and TRBJ2-3; tentatively, D is TRBD2 (6 bases). V gave up 3 bases and J gave up 2 bases, with 9 bases separating them. Germline V CDR1 and CDR2: MNHEY, SMNVEV (reference sequence). The CDR3 spans 14 residues. Here the CDR3 DNA reads TGTGCCAGCAGTTTGGCGGGAATCACAGATACGCAGTATTTT. Residues: CASSLAGITDTQYF.

The CDR3 sequence is CASKTARNQETQYF. DNA of the CDR3: TGCGCCAGCAAGACAGCCCGAAACCAAGAGACCCAGTACTTC. This chain links TRBV5-1 with TRBJ2-5; tentatively, D is TRBD1 (5 bases). Germline CDR1 and CDR2: SGHRS and YFSETQ. Trimming stripped 6 bases from V and 0 bases from J, with 12 bases between. This CDR3 has 14 amino acids.

V and J are TRBV5-4 and TRBJ1-4; D unclear. CDR3 size: 14 residues. Trimming took 5 bases from V and 7 from J, leaving 15 bases between them. Germline CDR1 and CDR2: SGHNT and YYREEE (reference sequence). The chain's CDR3 is CASSQEDGSEKLFF. CDR3 nucleotides: TGTGCCAGCAGTCAGGAGGATGGAAGTGAAAAACTGTTTTTT. Full variable domain (missing parts from reference TRBV5-4 and TRBJ1-4): ETGVTQSPTHLIKTRGQQVTLRCSSQSGHNTVSWYQQALGQGPQFIFQYYREEENGRGNFPPRFSGLQFPNYSSELNVNALELDDSALYLCASSQEDGSEKLFFGSGTQLSVL.

The genes are TRBV5-6 and TRBJ1-5, with no clear D. V lost 2 bases to trimming and J lost 6 bases, with 6 bases between them. This CDR3 is 12 amino acids long. CDR1 SGHDT and CDR2 YYEEEE come from the germline V gene. The CDR3 is CASSFRTQPQHF. The CDR3 nucleotides read TGTGCCAGCAGCTTCAGGACTCAGCCCCAGCATTTT.

CDR3 loop: CASSIERSNYGYTF. The CDR3 nucleotides are TGTGCCAGTAGTATTGAACGTTCTAACTATGGCTACACCTTC. V usage is TRBV19 and J usage is TRBJ1-2; no reliable D call. Germline V CDR1 and CDR2: LNHDA, SQIVND (reference sequence). The CDR3 is 14 residues long. V lost 3 bases and J lost 0, with 8 bases in between.

This clone was found once. The rearrangement links TRBV6-5 to TRBJ2-3, with D unclear. The CDR3 contains 13 residues. CDR1 and CDR2 (germline): MNHEY, SVGAGI. Trimming left V 0 bases short and J 6 bases short, with 7 bases between. This CDR3 reads CASSYSAGDTQYF. The CDR3 region has the DNA TGTGCCAGCAGTTACTCGGCCGGGGATACGCAGTATTTT.

The J gene is TRBJ1-2, the V gene TRBV5-4; D is unresolved. CDR1 is SGHNT and CDR2 is YYREEE in the germline V gene (reference sequence). Trimming pared 2 bases from V and 0 bases from J, leaving 8 bases between. The CDR3 contains 14 residues. The CDR3 region has the DNA TGTGCCAGCAGCTTACTACAGTCTAACTATGGCTACACCTTC. It is translated as CASSLLQSNYGYTF.

The chain joins TRBV5-4 to TRBJ2-1, with a weak D call TRBD2 (6 bases). CDR3 length equals 16 residues. V was pared by 4 bases and J by 0 bases, with 14 bases between. In germline, CDR1 is SGHNT, CDR2 YYREEE (reference sequence). CDR3 region: CASSPPAGSSYNEQFF. The CDR3 DNA is TGTGCCAGCAGCCCCCCAGCGGGCAGCTCCTACAATGAGCAGTTCTTC.

V usage is TRBV19 and J usage is TRBJ2-2; D may be TRBD1 or TRBD2 (5 bases each). The CDR3 extends over 14 amino acids. Germline CDR1 is LNHDA and CDR2 is SQIVND (reference sequence). The ends were cut back, 3 bases at V and 5 bases at J, with 10 bases in the middle. The CDR3 DNA follows: TGTGCCAGTAGTATCCTTTGGGGGACCGGGGAGCTGTTTTTT. It is translated as CASSILWGTGELFF.

This chain uses TRBV2 with TRBJ1-6; 8 bases are shared with TRBD1. With 3 bases clipped from V and 7 bases from J, the junction kept 5 bases outside the gene matches. The germline CDR1 and CDR2 sequences are SNHLY and FYNNEI. This CDR3 has 15 amino acids. Written as DNA, the CDR3 is TGTGCCAGCAGTGACTGGGACAGGCTAAATTCACCCCTCCACTTT. Its translation: CASSDWDRLNSPLHF.

Details on this clone: The same CDR3 also results from other DNA sequences found in this sample. The rearrangement joins TRBV3-1 (or the pseudogene TRBV3-2) to TRBJ2-2; 7 positions agree with TRBD2. The CDR3 length is 13 residues. V shed 4 bases, J shed 5 bases, and the junction held 1 base outside the gene matches. Germline V gene sequence: CDR1 LGHDT, CDR2 YNNKEL (reference sequence). This chain's CDR3 is CASSRGGTGELFF. The CDR3 DNA reads as TGTGCCAGCAGCCGGGGGGGAACCGGGGAGCTGTTTTTT.

The chain joins TRBV6-1 to TRBJ2-4; 13 bases match TRBD2. The germline V gene has CDR1 MNHNS and CDR2 SASEGT. The CDR3 has 19 amino acids. The V gene end was trimmed by 4 bases and the J gene end by 1 base; junction bases not matched to a gene: 10. The CDR3 DNA reads TGTGCCAGCAGTGGGACTAGCGGGGGACCGTGGTCGGCCAAAAACATTCAGTACTTC. Residues: CASSGTSGGPWSAKNIQYF.